The next 21 T cell receptor beta chains were all read from a single sample in a study of brain metastases from non-small cell lung cancer. Repertoires were generated with immunoSEQ multiplex PCR, while TCRdb's copy carries only in-frame clones and drops some. This table has some 3,100 clones, over 95% appearing once. Sequences were obtained from tumor-adjacent normal tissue. The source is a donor aged 40 or over with non-small cell lung cancer.

Concerning this clone itself: One end of the junction is discordant with germline, which a read error may explain. The chain employs TRBV2 and TRBJ1-5; 7 bases align to TRBD1. Germline V gene lookup returns CDR1 SNHLY and CDR2 FYNNEI. This CDR3 is built from 15 residues. In DNA, the CDR3 is TGTGTCAGCAGTGGCAGGGGGATTAGCAATCAGCCCCAGCATTTT. Translating it yields CVSSGRGISNQPQHF.

This clone was detected only once. The J gene is TRBJ2-1, the V gene TRBV6-5, with TRBD2 matching over 8 bases. This CDR3 spans 15 amino acids. Germline CDR1 and CDR2: MNHEY and SVGAGI. Trimming at V came to 6 bases and at J to 6 bases, leaving 10 bases not matched to a gene. CDR3 nucleotide sequence: TGTGCCAGCAGGGCACGGGAGGGGATGGGCAATGAGCAGTTCTTC. It is translated as CASRAREGMGNEQFF.

The chain has TRBV12-3 or TRBV12-4 and TRBJ1-5; no clear D. The V end lost 9 bases, the J end lost 4 bases, and 13 bases lay between the germline ends. The CDR3 length is 13 residues. CDR3 sequence reads: CASIAQPNQPQHF. The CDR3 nucleotides are TGTGCCAGTATCGCGCAGCCTAATCAGCCCCAGCATTTT.

The rearrangement links TRBV4-1 to TRBJ2-3, with D hard to call. There are 14 residues in the CDR3. Trimming took off 4 bases at V and 2 bases at J, with 10 bases between the two ends. CDR1 and CDR2 from the germline V gene are MGHRA and YSYEKL. The CDR3 loop is CASSRTRYTDTQYF. The DNA for the CDR3 is TGCGCCAGCAGCCGGACGCGATACACAGATACGCAGTATTTT.

The chain uses TRBV7-9 and TRBJ1-4; maybe TRBD1 (5 bases). Germline V CDR1 and CDR2: SEHNR, FQNEAQ (reference sequence). The CDR3 length is 17 residues. V was trimmed by 5 bases and J by 7 bases, leaving 23 bases between them. DNA of the CDR3: TGTGCCAGCAGCCCGGTGGGGGGGATGGTACTCGGTGAAAAACTGTTTTTT. Its protein is CASSPVGGMVLGEKLFF.

In this sample, this clone turned up once. The chain is built from TRBV29-1 and TRBJ2-1; D may correspond to TRBD1 or TRBD2 (6 bases each). Germline values: CDR1 SQVTM, CDR2 ANQGSEA. V was shortened by 7 bases and J by 6 bases, with 22 bases between the two germline ends. The CDR3 is 15 amino acids. The CDR3 protein is CSAEGGRQKGNEQFF. The CDR3, as DNA: TGCAGCGCCGAAGGGGGGAGACAGAAAGGCAATGAGCAGTTCTTC.

The rearrangement uses TRBV19 and TRBJ1-4, with a weak D call TRBD1 (6 bases). Trimming stripped 4 bases from V and 6 bases from J, with 12 bases between. Germline CDR1 LNHDA, CDR2 SQIVND (reference sequence). The length of the CDR3 is 14 residues. The CDR3 DNA follows: TGTGCCAGTAGTACCGGGACACCCCATGAAAAACTGTTTTTT. It yields the protein CASSTGTPHEKLFF.

This chain uses TRBV28 with TRBJ2-7; D remains unclear. The germline gives CDR1 MDHEN, CDR2 SYDVKM. Trimming left V 3 bases short and J 6 bases short, with 12 bases between. This CDR3 has 13 residues. CDR3 DNA: TGTGCCAGCAGTTTTAACGCGCCGGCCGAGCAGTACTTC. This codes for CASSFNAPAEQYF.

The V gene is TRBV19, the J gene TRBJ1-6; 10 positions agree with TRBD1. CDR3 size: 14 residues. With 5 bases clipped from V and 12 bases from J, the junction kept 7 bases outside the gene matches. Germline CDR1 is LNHDA and CDR2 is SQIVND (reference sequence). The DNA of the CDR3 is TGTGCCAGTAGTCTCCGGGACAGGGGAGTACCCCTCCACTTT. Its protein product is CASSLRDRGVPLHF.

This chain links TRBV9 with TRBJ2-3, with 14 nucleotides matching TRBD2. The germline V gene has CDR1 SGDLS and CDR2 YYNGEE. The CDR3 is 16 residues long. The J segment lost 8 bases and the V segment lost 4 bases, leaving 9 bases of the junction unmatched. In DNA form, the CDR3 reads TGTGCCAGCAGCTCCCGACTAGCGGGAGGGATTGGTACGCAGTATTTT. Translating gives CASSSRLAGGIGTQYF.

V and J are TRBV23-1 and TRBJ1-2; D is unresolved. TRBV23-1 is identified as an open reading frame with a role that is uncertain. CDR3 length equals 10 residues. V gave up 4 bases and J gave up 10 bases, with 7 bases separating them. The CDR3 protein is CASSRAPYTF. For the CDR3, the DNA is TGCGCCAGCAGTCGGGCCCCCTACACCTTC.

With respect to this clone: The junction shows a germline mismatch at one end, possibly a read error. The gene calls are TRBV12-3 or TRBV12-4 and TRBJ2-7, with D unclear. The CDR3 has 12 residues. The CDR3 sequence is CTSSLSPYEQYF. Written as DNA, the CDR3 is TGTACCAGCAGTTTATCCCCCTACGAGCAGTACTTC.

This rearrangement joins TRBV10-2 to TRBJ2-3; either TRBD1 or TRBD2 may fit D (6 bases each). From germline, CDR1 is WSHSY and CDR2 SAAADI. The CDR3 loop spans 11 amino acids. The V end was cut by 6 bases, the J end by 6 bases, with 7 bases between. The CDR3 sequence is CASRGGDTQYF. CDR3 nucleotides: TGCGCCAGCAGAGGGGGGGATACGCAGTATTTT.

The V and J genes are TRBV5-1 and TRBJ2-7; tentatively, D is TRBD2 (6 bases). The CDR3 is 16 amino acids. Looked up from germline, CDR1 is SGHRS and CDR2 is YFSETQ. Deletions cut 3 bases from V and 2 bases from J, with 18 bases between. The CDR3 DNA sequence: TGCGCCAGCAGCTCCTTGGGAGGAAGCCAAACCTACGAGCAGTACTTC. Amino acids: CASSSLGGSQTYEQYF.

The chain uses TRBV7-6 and TRBJ2-7; unclear D gene. CDR1 and CDR2 (germline): SGHVS, FNYEAQ. The CDR3 sequence is 8 residues long. Trimming took off 8 bases at V and 6 bases at J, with 2 bases between the two ends. The CDR3 coding sequence is TGTGCCAGCTTCGAGCAGTACTTC. Translating it yields CASFEQYF.

This chain joins TRBV10-3 and TRBJ2-1, with TRBD2 identical over 8 bases. The germline CDR1 and CDR2 sequences are ENHRY and SYGVKD. The CDR3 covers 13 residues. The J segment lost 6 bases and the V segment lost 5 bases, leaving 3 bases of the junction unmatched. Written as DNA, the CDR3 is TGTGCCATCAGTAGTGCGGGGGGCAATGAGCAGTTCTTC. Its protein product is CAISSAGGNEQFF.

The chain couples TRBV9 to TRBJ2-1; 7 bases agree with TRBD1. The length of the CDR3 is 15 residues. CDR1 SGDLS and CDR2 YYNGEE come from the germline V gene. After removal of 0 bases from V and 4 bases from J, the junction contained 4 bases not matched to a gene. The CDR3 bases are TGTGCCAGCAGCGTAGGGGGGACAGTTTACAATGAGCAGTTCTTC. Translation: CASSVGGTVYNEQFF.

The chain recombines TRBV5-1 with TRBJ1-1; TRBD1 is a possible D gene (5 bases). V lost 5 bases, J lost 8 bases, and 10 bases lay in between. The CDR3 is 11 residues long. Germline CDR1 is SGHRS and CDR2 is YFSETQ. The CDR3 spells CASREGVEAFF. CDR3 DNA sequence: TGCGCCAGCAGGGAAGGGGTCGAAGCTTTCTTT. Drawing the rest from reference TRBV5-1 and TRBJ1-1, the complete variable domain is KAGVTQTPRYLIKTRGQQVTLSCSPISGHRSVSWYQQTPGQGLQFLFEYFSETQRNKGNFPGRFSGRQFSNSRSEMNVSTLELGDSALYLCASREGVEAFFGQGTRLTVV.

The V gene is TRBV7-8, the J gene TRBJ1-1; TRBD1 aligns across 9 bases. CDR1 and CDR2 from the germline V gene are SGHVS and FQNEAQ. The CDR3 length is 13 residues. Trimming took 5 bases from V and 5 from J; bases not matched to a gene: 3. The CDR3 coding sequence is TGTGCCAGCAGCCGACAGGGGGAAACTGAAGCTTTCTTT. As protein: CASSRQGETEAFF.

The chain couples TRBV28 to TRBJ2-3; 11 bases are shared with TRBD1. CDR3 size: 14 residues. J lost 4 bases, V lost 6 bases, and 3 bases had no gene match. Germline values: CDR1 MDHEN, CDR2 SYDVKM. The CDR3 DNA reads TGTGCCAGCAGGGGACAGGGGGAGGCAGATACGCAGTATTTT. Translated: CASRGQGEADTQYF.

This chain links TRBV7-9 with TRBJ2-7; D gene ambiguous. The germline V and J ends were trimmed by 2 bases and 5 bases, with 7 bases remaining between them. CDR3 length: 12 residues. Germline CDR1 reads SEHNR; CDR2 reads FQNEAQ (reference sequence). The CDR3 DNA reads as TGTGCCAGCAGCTTACGCTCGGACGAGCAGTACTTC. Protein: CASSLRSDEQYF.